This TCR beta chain is from a study of blood T cell repertoires in COVID-19 (dated by TCRdb to about 2020). In the study overall: Samples covering the acute and convalescent phases of COVID-19 were provided by collaborators in the United States, Italy and Spain. The dataset comprised deeply sampled blood TCRbeta repertoires from subjects exposed to, actively infected with, or recovered from COVID-19. Nearly every sample came with metadata listing a de-identified subject ID, COVID-19 status, age in years and sex. The repertoires were released in a freely available public database meant as a resource for research on the immune response to SARS-CoV-2. Where HLA class I and class II types were available, the types were taken from metadata supplied by the sample provider, not from assay-based typing. Samples came from the ongoing ImmuneRACE study (first 160 participants) plus 1,254 subjects from 6 global collaborators. The material from the prospective study consisted of cDNA or gDNA derived from T cells, B-cell-depleted T cells, or PBMCs. Overall results and qualifications from the work: The quantity of clinical and demographic metadata differed by source and by participant and was supplied without curation.

Each collaborating institution followed its own protocols to collect whole blood in K2EDTA tubes. For TCRbeta analysis, collaborators shipped samples as frozen whole blood, isolated PBMCs, or DNA extracted from either of those sample types. Notes on this clone: This receptor's antigen is unknown. No base quality values were provided; no much bigger clone lies one nucleotide off.

V loses 6 bases of germline sequence and J loses 0 bases, and the interval between the two ends is 14 bases. Looking up the germline V gene yields CDR1 MDHEN and CDR2 SYDVKM. The CDR3 sequence holds 16 residues, the cysteine and phenylalanine included. CDR3 DNA is the only sequence kept; it has 48 bases, read in frame from the first base. The immunoSEQ Assay, a bias-controlled multiplex PCR, was used to amplify TCRbeta CDR3 regions from genomic DNA. The authors' pipeline ran thus. The number of nucleated cells in each sample was estimated by amplification of reference gene primers within the assay. To quantify the absolute abundance of each unique TCRbeta CDR3 rearrangement, sequence reads were collapsed and filtered. For each sample, productive Simpson clonality was calculated as the square root of Simpson's diversity index over productive rearrangements. TCRdb stores this immuneACCESS table with in-frame sequences only. Part of the clones is absent; in the studies checked, under half of the shortfall reflects unresolved V genes, and no reason is known for the rest. That table is the source of V, J and clone size, and D and trimming were worked out from the DNA. The sample table contains about 100,000 clones; only one count was recorded for around four fifths of them. The top ten clonotypes cover around 17% of the sample.

Sequencing was done on a sample of peripheral blood. The source is a human donor in a cohort sampled during active COVID-19. This chain joins TRBV28 to TRBJ2-2; D gene: possibly TRBD1, on 5 matching bases. This receptor carries the CDR3 CASRTDQGSNTGELFF. The nucleotide sequence reads as follows: TGTGCCAGCAGGACTGACCAGGGCTCGAACACCGGGGAGCTGTTTTTT.